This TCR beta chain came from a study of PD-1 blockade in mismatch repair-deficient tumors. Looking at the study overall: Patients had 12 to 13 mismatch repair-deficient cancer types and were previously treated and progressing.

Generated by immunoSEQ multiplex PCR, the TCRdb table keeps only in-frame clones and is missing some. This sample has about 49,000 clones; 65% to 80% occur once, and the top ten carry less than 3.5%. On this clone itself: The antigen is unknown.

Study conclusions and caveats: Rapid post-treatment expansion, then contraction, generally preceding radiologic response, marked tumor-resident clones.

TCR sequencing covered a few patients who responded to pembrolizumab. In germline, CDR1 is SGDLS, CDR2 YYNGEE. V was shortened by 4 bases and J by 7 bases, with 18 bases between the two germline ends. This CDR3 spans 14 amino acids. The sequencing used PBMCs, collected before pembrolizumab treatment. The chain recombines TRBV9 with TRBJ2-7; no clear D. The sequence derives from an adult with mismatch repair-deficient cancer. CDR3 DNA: TGTGCCAGCAGCCCAGGTGGGGATTTGACGGAGCAGTACTTC. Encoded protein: CASSPGGDLTEQYF.